This T cell receptor (beta chain) was observed in a study of circulating tumor DNA in untreated peripheral T-cell lymphoma. Sequencing used immunoSEQ multiplex PCR; TCRdb keeps in-frame clones, though not all of them. The table shows roughly 7,100 clones, with approximately 77% occurring only once. CDR3 length: 16 residues. Per the germline V gene, CDR1 is LGHNT and CDR2 is FRNRAP. V dropped 0 bases and J dropped 3 bases, with 9 bases sitting between them. The clonotype was recovered from a human donor with peripheral T-cell lymphoma. This chain uses TRBV12-5 with TRBJ1-6; D unresolved. The sequenced sample consisted of tumor tissue. CDR3 in DNA: TGTGCTAGTGGTTTGGTACCGGGCAGCTATAATTCACCCCTCCACTTT. Translating it yields CASGLVPGSYNSPLHF.